This T cell receptor beta chain was identified during a study of cytomegalovirus exposure and HLA in healthy donors. Regarding the study as a whole: A few chains tied to CMV proved CMV antigen-specific in vitro. In a later analysis, CMV-associated beta chains were mostly HLA-associated, it appeared. Across donors, most TCRs were seen rarely, yet some public ones were widespread.

13 Jbeta primers and 60 Vbeta primers were used for the PCR. Clones were read by immunoSEQ multiplex PCR, and TCRdb kept only the in-frame ones, dropping some. The sample shows around 150,000 clones, approximately 80% of them seen only once. Notes on this clone: Antigen unknown.

Germline V lookup: CDR1 SGHNT, CDR2 YYREEE (reference sequence). V was trimmed by 2 bases and J by 2 bases, leaving 7 bases between them. The CDR3 runs 13 residues. The chain links TRBV5-4 to TRBJ1-1; no definite D call. The sequencing sample was made of PBMCs. This TCR came from a man aged 30 to 39 in good health and CMV-seropositive. CDR3 protein: CASSFYSNTEAFF. The CDR3 coding sequence is TGTGCCAGCAGCTTCTATTCCAACACTGAAGCTTTCTTT.